This TCR beta chain was identified during a study of blood T cell repertoires in COVID-19. Study overall: Acute and convalescent COVID-19 specimens originated in the United States, Italy and Spain. The analysed material was cDNA or gDNA that came from T cells, B-cell-depleted T cells, or PBMCs.

This clone showed up many times. Study processing details: How many nucleated cells were present was estimated from reference gene primer amplification. Repertoires were generated with immunoSEQ multiplex PCR, while TCRdb's copy carries only in-frame clones and drops some. That table gives V, J and clone size, and the DNA gave D and trimming. The table records a few hundred thousand clones, roughly 90% of them present only once. Germline V lookup: CDR1 LGHDT, CDR2 YNNKEL (reference sequence). Trimming took 3 bases from V and 6 from J; bases not matched to a gene: 14. The CDR3 is made up of 17 amino acids.

This TCR came from a man younger than 35 who had recovered from COVID-19. The J gene is TRBJ1-1, the V gene TRBV3-1 (or the pseudogene TRBV3-2); the match to TRBD1 covers 9 bases. Sequenced: peripheral blood. The CDR3 sequence is CASSHWDRAEVGAEAFF. DNA of the CDR3: TGTGCCAGCAGCCACTGGGACAGGGCTGAGGTTGGGGCTGAAGCTTTCTTT.